The T cell receptor (beta chain) described here comes from a study of cytomegalovirus exposure and HLA in healthy donors. About the study: A prior study identified 117 million unique TCR beta sequences from roughly 180 million T cells. The Caucasian-associated ancestry cluster held roughly 78% of some 420 genotyped donors.

Germline loops: CDR1 SGDLS, CDR2 YYNGEE. This CDR3 contains 15 residues. J gave up 2 bases and V 4 bases, and 8 bases lay outside the gene matches. For this clone: Antigen: not known.

PCR primers comprised 60 Vbeta and 13 Jbeta primers. Profiled with immunoSEQ multiplex PCR; TCRdb holds only in-frame clones, not every one. The sample has 60,000 to 85,000 clones. Study results and limitations: In an earlier analysis, productive rearrangement rates for most beta V segments clustered near 90% or 30%. DRB1 showed the most TCR associations and HLA-C the fewest in a later analysis, as rates varied by HLA locus.

The V gene is TRBV9, the J gene TRBJ2-7; 8 nucleotides align to TRBD2. This receptor was obtained from a man in his fifties or sixties in good health and CMV-seropositive. The sample taken for sequencing was PBMCs. The CDR3 DNA is TGTGCCAGCAGCTCGGGGGGGACACCTCCCTACGAGCAGTACTTC. Translated: CASSSGGTPPYEQYF. Drawing the rest from reference TRBV9 and TRBJ2-7, the complete variable domain is DSGVTQTPKHLITATGQRVTLRCSPRSGDLSVYWYQQSLDQGLQFLIQYYNGEERAKGNILERFSAQQFPDLHSELNLSSLELGDSALYFCASSSGGTPPYEQYFGPGTRLTVT.